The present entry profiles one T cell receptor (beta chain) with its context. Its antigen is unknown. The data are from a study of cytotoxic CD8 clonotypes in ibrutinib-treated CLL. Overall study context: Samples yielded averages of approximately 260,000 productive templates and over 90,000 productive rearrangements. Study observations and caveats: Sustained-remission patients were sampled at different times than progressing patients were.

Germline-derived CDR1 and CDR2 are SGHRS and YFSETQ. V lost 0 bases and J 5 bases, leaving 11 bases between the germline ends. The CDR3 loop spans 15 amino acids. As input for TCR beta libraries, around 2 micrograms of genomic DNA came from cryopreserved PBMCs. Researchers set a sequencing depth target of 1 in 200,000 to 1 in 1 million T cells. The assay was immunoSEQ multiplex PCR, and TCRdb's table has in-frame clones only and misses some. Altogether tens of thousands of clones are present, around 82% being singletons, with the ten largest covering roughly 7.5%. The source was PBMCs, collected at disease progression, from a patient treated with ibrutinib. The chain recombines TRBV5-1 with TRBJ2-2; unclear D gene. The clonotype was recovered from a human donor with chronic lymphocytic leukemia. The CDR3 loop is CASSLAVLGTGELFF. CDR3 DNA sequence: TGCGCCAGCAGCTTGGCCGTGTTAGGGACCGGGGAGCTGTTTTTT.